These 6 T cell receptor beta chains were sequenced from one sample in a study of blood T cell repertoires in COVID-19. Assay: immunoSEQ multiplex PCR; the TCRdb copy retains only in-frame clones and omits some. Here the sample spans more than 100,000 clones, approximately 83% being singletons. Sequences were obtained from peripheral blood. Every receptor here comes from a woman in her forties or fifties with acute or convalescent COVID-19.

The CDR3 protein is CASSESGLAGVKQYF. The CDR3 DNA reads as TGCGCCAGCAGTGAGTCGGGACTAGCGGGGGTGAAGCAGTATTTT. The chain combines TRBV10-1 with TRBJ2-3; TRBD2 aligns across 14 bases. The CDR3 covers 15 residues. CDR1 and CDR2 from the germline V gene are WNHNN and SYGVQD (reference sequence). Trimming at V came to 0 bases and at J to 11 bases, leaving 4 bases not matched to a gene.

The chain joins TRBV27 to TRBJ1-1, with D perhaps TRBD1 (6 bases). The ends were cut back, 5 bases at V and 0 bases at J, with 13 bases in the middle. Germline V gives CDR1 MNHEY, CDR2 SMNVEV (reference sequence). This CDR3 has 15 residues. The CDR3 is CASSHLGGMNTEAFF. As DNA, the CDR3 is TGTGCCAGCAGTCACCTTGGGGGCATGAACACTGAAGCTTTCTTT.

A remark on this clone: Other nucleotide sequences from this sample produce the same CDR3. CDR3 residues: CATSGQGDQPQHF. CDR3 sequence (DNA): TGTGCCACCAGTGGACAGGGGGATCAGCCCCAGCATTTT. The chain has TRBV24-1 and TRBJ1-5; 9 nucleotides match TRBD1. The J segment lost 5 bases and the V segment lost 5 bases, leaving 0 bases of the junction unmatched. Germline CDR1 is KGHDR and CDR2 is SFDVKD. This CDR3 region has 13 residues.

The rearrangement uses TRBV7-8 and TRBJ1-2, with 7 bases identical to TRBD1. The CDR3 is made up of 16 amino acids. Looked up from germline, CDR1 is SGHVS and CDR2 is FQNEAQ. V lost 3 bases to trimming and J lost 0 bases; unmatched junction nucleotides: 7. The CDR3 DNA follows: TGTGCCAGCAGCTTGGACACAGGGGTGGCTAACTATGGCTACACCTTC. Protein product: CASSLDTGVANYGYTF.

There are many counts of this clone. The chain is built from TRBV9 and TRBJ2-3, with TRBD2 identical over 7 bases. CDR1 SGDLS and CDR2 YYNGEE come from the germline V gene. V lost 5 bases to trimming and J lost 0 bases; unmatched junction nucleotides: 6. The CDR3 is made up of 15 amino acids. CDR3 bases: TGTGCCAGCAGTCACGGAGCGGGGAGCACAGATACGCAGTATTTT. Protein sequence: CASSHGAGSTDTQYF. Combining the CDR3 with reference TRBV9 and TRBJ2-3 gives the whole variable domain DSGVTQTPKHLITATGQRVTLRCSPRSGDLSVYWYQQSLDQGLQFLIQYYNGEERAKGNILERFSAQQFPDLHSELNLSSLELGDSALYFCASSHGAGSTDTQYFGPGTRLTVL.

This clone turned up a few times. The chain has TRBV19 and TRBJ2-4; D gene ambiguous. The V end lost 8 bases, the J end lost 1 base, and 9 bases lay between the germline ends. The CDR3 length is 13 residues. Germline V CDR1 and CDR2: LNHDA, SQIVND (reference sequence). CDR3 sequence reads: CASAPGAKNIQYF. CDR3 DNA: TGTGCCAGTGCCCCAGGTGCCAAAAACATTCAGTACTTC.